These 31 T cell receptor beta chains came from one sample sequenced in a study of T cell responses to AZD1222 COVID-19 vaccine. Here immunoSEQ multiplex PCR was the method, and the copy in TCRdb shows in-frame clones only, minus some. The sample holds approximately 190,000 clones, 93% seen once. Here the sequenced sample was peripheral blood, taken 28 days after the second AZD1222 dose. Source of these receptors: an adult who received the AZD1222 COVID-19 vaccine.

The chain carries TRBV6-5 and TRBJ2-7; D unresolved. Germline CDR1 and CDR2: MNHEY and SVGAGI. The length of the CDR3 is 13 residues. The V end was cut by 1 base, the J end by 3 bases, with 7 bases between. The CDR3 region has the DNA TGTGCCAGCAGTTACTTGGCCAACTACGAGCAGTACTTC. Amino acid sequence: CASSYLANYEQYF.

This chain connects TRBV6-1 to TRBJ1-5, with D unresolved. V was shortened by 2 bases and J by 4 bases, with 15 bases between the two germline ends. Germline CDR1 MNHNS, CDR2 SASEGT. CDR3 length equals 16 residues. CDR3 nucleotides: TGTGCCAGCAGTGAAAGTATATTCGGGATAAATCAGCCCCAGCATTTT. Its protein product is CASSESIFGINQPQHF.

The J gene is TRBJ1-4, the V gene TRBV3-1 (or the pseudogene TRBV3-2), with 8 nucleotides matching TRBD1. The V and J ends lost 4 bases and 0 bases, in that order; junction bases with no gene match: 7. The CDR3 runs 17 residues. The germline V gene has CDR1 LGHDT and CDR2 YNNKEL (reference sequence). CDR3 sequence reads: CASSRWTGTTTNEKLFF. CDR3 coding DNA: TGTGCCAGCAGCCGATGGACAGGGACCACAACTAATGAAAAACTGTTTTTT.

The chain has TRBV27 and TRBJ2-3; 10 bases agree with TRBD2. In germline, CDR1 is MNHEY, CDR2 SMNVEV (reference sequence). The CDR3 runs 18 residues. The V gene end was trimmed by 4 bases and the J gene end by 4 bases; junction bases not matched to a gene: 14. The CDR3 region has the DNA TGTGCCAGCAGTTCCCTAGCGGGGGCCCCCAGGTGGTCAGATACGCAGTATTTT. It codes for CASSSLAGAPRWSDTQYF.

The chain couples TRBV7-9 to TRBJ1-1, with TRBD1 matching over 10 bases. This CDR3 is built from 13 residues. Germline assignment: CDR1 SEHNR and CDR2 FQNEAQ (reference sequence). The junction had 3 bases not matched to a gene; V was cut back by 7 bases and J by 4 bases. CDR3 bases: TGTGCCAGCACGAGGACAGGGGGCACTGAAGCTTTCTTT. Protein product: CASTRTGGTEAFF.

The J gene is TRBJ2-3, the V gene TRBV2, with a tentative D call TRBD1 (6 bases). Looked up from germline, CDR1 is SNHLY and CDR2 is FYNNEI. This CDR3 has 15 residues. V lost 4 bases to trimming and J lost 2 bases, with 13 bases between them. The CDR3 loop reads CASSVRDTSTDTQYF. Written as DNA, the CDR3 is TGTGCCAGCAGTGTGAGGGACACCTCCACAGATACGCAGTATTTT. The full variable domain, in which reference TRBV2 and TRBJ2-3 provide the parts outside the CDR3, is EPEVTQTPSHQVTQMGQEVILRCVPISNHLYFYWYRQILGQKVEFLVSFYNNEISEKSEIFDDQFSVERPDGSNFTLKIRSTKLEDSAMYFCASSVRDTSTDTQYFGPGTRLTVL.

The V and J genes are TRBV27 and TRBJ1-2; 8 bases are a match to TRBD1. With V trimmed by 6 bases and J by 5 bases, 2 bases remained unmatched. This CDR3 comprises 12 residues. Germline assignment: CDR1 MNHEY and CDR2 SMNVEV (reference sequence). CDR3 amino acids: CASSDRGYGYTF. The CDR3, as DNA: TGTGCCAGCAGCGACAGGGGTTATGGCTACACCTTC.

This chain uses TRBV13 with TRBJ2-1, with a weak D call TRBD1 (6 bases). The germline V gene encodes CDR1 PRHDT and CDR2 FYEKMQ (reference sequence). The CDR3 spans 15 residues. V was trimmed by 6 bases and J by 4 bases, leaving 16 bases between them. For the CDR3, the DNA is TGTGCCAGCAGACGAAACCTGGGGGCATACAATGAGCAGTTCTTC. It encodes CASRRNLGAYNEQFF.

The chain uses TRBV27 and TRBJ1-5, with D perhaps TRBD1 (6 bases). This CDR3 has 15 residues. Per germline, CDR1 MNHEY and CDR2 SMNVEV (reference sequence). Trimming took off 6 bases at V and 2 bases at J, with 14 bases between the two ends. The CDR3 DNA is TGTGCCAGCAGAGGGGCAGGGGCGGGCAATCAGCCCCAGCATTTT. It translates to CASRGAGAGNQPQHF.

The table lists this clone with a count of one. The chain joins TRBV15 to TRBJ1-1, with D possibly TRBD1 on 5 matching bases. The CDR3 contains 15 residues. From germline, CDR1 is LNHNV and CDR2 YYDKDF (reference sequence). The V and J ends lost 0 bases and 7 bases respectively, with 15 bases between them. CDR3 sequence reads: CATSRDGTHPSEAFF. Here the CDR3 DNA reads TGTGCCACCAGCAGAGATGGGACTCATCCAAGTGAAGCTTTCTTT.

The genes are TRBV9 and TRBJ1-2; tentative D call: TRBD1 (5 bases). With 0 bases removed from V and 4 bases from J, the gap between germline ends came to 13 bases. The germline gives CDR1 SGDLS, CDR2 YYNGEE. The CDR3 length is 15 residues. The DNA of the CDR3 is TGTGCCAGCAGCGTAGAGAGGGGTCTACCCTATGGCTACACCTTC. Protein sequence: CASSVERGLPYGYTF.

The chain recombines TRBV12-5 with TRBJ2-5; 10 nucleotides agree with TRBD2. Germline lookup yields CDR1 LGHNT and CDR2 FRNRAP. The CDR3 is 16 amino acids. The trim removed 2 bases at V and 5 bases at J, leaving 8 bases unmatched. The DNA for the CDR3 is TGTGCTAGTGGTTTGAAGAGCGGGGGGGCCTGGGAGACCCAGTACTTC. Its protein product is CASGLKSGGAWETQYF.

The J gene is TRBJ1-1, the V gene TRBV5-1; TRBD1 is a possible D gene (6 bases). Between the trimmed V and J ends, which lost 6 bases and 1 base, there was a span of 10 bases. This CDR3 comprises 13 residues. Germline CDR1 SGHRS, CDR2 YFSETQ. The chain's CDR3 is CASTLQGNTEAFF. In nucleotides, the CDR3 is TGCGCCAGCACCCTACAGGGGAACACTGAAGCTTTCTTT.

This chain uses TRBV3-1 (or the pseudogene TRBV3-2) with TRBJ1-3, with D maybe TRBD1 (5 bases). Trimming cost V 0 bases and J 2 bases, with 5 bases left between them. The length of the CDR3 is 14 residues. CDR1 is LGHDT and CDR2 is YNNKEL in the germline V gene (reference sequence). The CDR3 protein is CASSQEGAGNTIYF. The CDR3 bases are TGTGCCAGCAGCCAAGAAGGGGCTGGAAACACCATATATTTT.

The chain is built from TRBV9 and TRBJ2-6; D not resolved. CDR3 length: 13 amino acids. V gave up 4 bases and J gave up 3 bases, with 5 bases separating them. Germline CDR1 is SGDLS and CDR2 is YYNGEE. Here the CDR3 reads CASSSHGANVLTF. DNA of the CDR3: TGTGCCAGCAGCTCCCATGGGGCCAACGTCCTGACTTTC.

The chain uses TRBV6-5 and TRBJ1-1; D gene uncertain. Germline V gene data show CDR1 as MNHEY and CDR2 as SVGAGI. CDR3 size: 13 residues. V was trimmed by 6 bases and J by 1 base, leaving 9 bases between them. CDR3 in DNA: TGTGCCAGCAGCTCCCATACGAACACTGAAGCTTTCTTT. Its protein is CASSSHTNTEAFF.

This rearrangement joins TRBV14 to TRBJ1-2, with 8 bases aligning to TRBD1. Germline-derived CDR1 and CDR2 are SGHDN and FVKESK. This CDR3 is built from 16 residues. V shed 4 bases, J shed 3 bases, and the junction held 10 bases outside the gene matches. The CDR3 here is CASSPWTGKVDYGYTF. CDR3 in DNA: TGTGCCAGCAGCCCATGGACAGGGAAGGTAGACTATGGCTACACCTTC. The full variable domain, completed using reference TRBV14 and TRBJ1-2, is EAGVTQFPSHSVIEKGQTVTLRCDPISGHDNLYWYRRVMGKEIKFLLHFVKESKQDESGMPNNRFLAERTGGTYSTLKVQPAELEDSGVYFCASSPWTGKVDYGYTFGSGTRLTVV.

There are a few counts of this clone. Other nucleotide sequences in the sample specify the same CDR3. The gene calls are TRBV29-1 and TRBJ1-1; D gene ambiguous. Trimming cost V 4 bases and J 0 bases, with 6 bases left between them. This CDR3 spans 12 amino acids. Germline CDR1 reads SQVTM; CDR2 reads ANQGSEA. The CDR3: CSVAHMNTEAFF. CDR3 nucleotide sequence: TGCAGCGTTGCCCACATGAACACTGAAGCTTTCTTT.

The chain couples TRBV6-5 to TRBJ1-5; the match to TRBD1 covers 7 bases. The CDR3 extends over 14 amino acids. Germline CDR1 reads MNHEY; CDR2 reads SVGAGI. V trimming: 6 bases; J trimming: 4 bases; junction bases outside the gene matches: 6. CDR3 DNA: TGTGCCAGCAGAGGTAACAGGGGAAATCAGCCCCAGCATTTT. It translates to CASRGNRGNQPQHF.

The chain has TRBV15 and TRBJ2-5; 12 positions agree with TRBD2. Germline V gene lookup returns CDR1 LNHNV and CDR2 YYDKDF (reference sequence). This CDR3 has 17 residues. The junction had 13 bases not matched to a gene; V was cut back by 4 bases and J by 7 bases. The CDR3 DNA follows: TGTGCCACCAGCACCTTCGGACTAGCGGGACCTTTAGGGACCCAGTACTTC. It is translated as CATSTFGLAGPLGTQYF.

The V call is TRBV3-1 (or the pseudogene TRBV3-2), the J call TRBJ2-7; D unresolved. Germline V gene sequence: CDR1 LGHDT, CDR2 YNNKEL (reference sequence). The CDR3 has 11 residues. Trimming took 3 bases from V and 5 from J, leaving 5 bases between them. CDR3 nucleotide sequence: TGTGCCAGCAGCCAGACCCACGAGCAGTACTTC. Residues: CASSQTHEQYF.

The V call is TRBV3-1 (or the pseudogene TRBV3-2), the J call TRBJ1-2; TRBD1 might be the D (5 bases). CDR3 length equals 15 residues. Germline loops: CDR1 LGHDT, CDR2 YNNKEL (reference sequence). The V gene lost 0 bases and the J gene lost 4 bases, with 12 bases spanning the gap. CDR3 nucleotide sequence: TGTGCCAGCAGCCAAGATAAGGGCAGGGCCTATGGCTACACCTTC. It is translated as CASSQDKGRAYGYTF.

V gene TRBV28 combines with J gene TRBJ2-1, with TRBD1 matching 9 bases. The CDR3 is 16 residues long. V shed 3 bases and J 1 base; nucleotides not matched to a gene: 4. Germline-derived CDR1 and CDR2 are MDHEN and SYDVKM. The CDR3, as DNA: TGTGCCAGCAGTTTGTCGACAGGGGGATCCTACAATGAGCAGTTCTTC. Protein: CASSLSTGGSYNEQFF.

The CDR3 coding sequence is TGTGCCAGCACGGGGAACACCGGGGAGCTGTTTTTT. Translating gives CASTGNTGELFF. The V gene is TRBV2, the J gene TRBJ2-2, with D unresolved. Trimming left V 7 bases short and J 1 base short, with 4 bases between. In germline, CDR1 is SNHLY, CDR2 FYNNEI. This CDR3 is 12 amino acids long.

The chain has TRBV5-1 and TRBJ1-1; tentatively, D is TRBD1 (5 bases). The CDR3 is 14 amino acids. Deletions cut 4 bases from V and 6 bases from J, with 16 bases between. From germline, CDR1 is SGHRS and CDR2 YFSETQ. The CDR3 loop reads CASSGDGYRAEAFF. The CDR3 region has the DNA TGCGCCAGCAGCGGGGACGGGTACCGCGCTGAAGCTTTCTTT.

This clone appeared a single time. The chain couples TRBV12-3 or TRBV12-4 to TRBJ1-2; tentatively, D is TRBD1 (5 bases). The CDR3 consists of 13 residues. The V end was cut by 3 bases, the J end by 4 bases, with 9 bases between. The CDR3 sequence is CASSLSGLYGYTF. CDR3 bases: TGTGCCAGCAGTTTGTCAGGGCTCTATGGCTACACCTTC.

This chain joins TRBV5-1 and TRBJ1-1, with D perhaps matching TRBD1 (6 bases). Per germline, CDR1 SGHRS and CDR2 YFSETQ. The CDR3 length is 16 residues. Trimming left V 4 bases short and J 1 base short, with 17 bases between. The CDR3, as DNA: TGCGCCAGCAGCCACCCAACAGGGATGGGGAACACTGAAGCTTTCTTT. Translating gives CASSHPTGMGNTEAFF.

The chain uses TRBV19 and TRBJ1-2, with 9 bases identical to TRBD1. V was clipped by 5 bases and J by 5 bases; unmatched bases: 9. The CDR3 is made up of 15 amino acids. Germline CDR1 reads LNHDA; CDR2 reads SQIVND (reference sequence). CDR3 protein: CASSSQTGGKYGYTF. The CDR3 DNA reads as TGTGCCAGTAGTTCCCAGACAGGGGGTAAATATGGCTACACCTTC.

The V call is TRBV28, the J call TRBJ2-7; 14 nucleotides match TRBD2. The CDR3 contains 16 residues. The ends lost 5 bases at V and 0 bases at J; junction bases unmatched: 3. In germline, CDR1 is MDHEN, CDR2 SYDVKM. The CDR3 loop is CASSTTSGGDSYEQYF. CDR3 bases: TGTGCCAGCAGTACGACTAGCGGGGGGGACTCCTACGAGCAGTACTTC.

This chain links TRBV4-2 with TRBJ2-5, with D tentatively TRBD1 or TRBD2 (6 bases each). This CDR3 is built from 17 residues. V gave up 4 bases and J gave up 1 base, with 19 bases separating them. From germline, CDR1 is LGHNA and CDR2 YNFKEQ. The CDR3 region has the DNA TGTGCCAGCAGCCCTGTAACGGGGGCATCGGTCCAAGAGACCCAGTACTTC. Amino acids: CASSPVTGASVQETQYF.

This chain connects TRBV5-6 to TRBJ2-5; 8 nucleotides align to TRBD1. V shed 5 bases, J shed 1 base, and the junction held 7 bases outside the gene matches. The germline gives CDR1 SGHDT, CDR2 YYEEEE. CDR3 length: 15 residues. The CDR3 DNA follows: TGTGCCAGCAGTCTTGGACAGGGAGGCCAAGAGACCCAGTACTTC. It codes for CASSLGQGGQETQYF.